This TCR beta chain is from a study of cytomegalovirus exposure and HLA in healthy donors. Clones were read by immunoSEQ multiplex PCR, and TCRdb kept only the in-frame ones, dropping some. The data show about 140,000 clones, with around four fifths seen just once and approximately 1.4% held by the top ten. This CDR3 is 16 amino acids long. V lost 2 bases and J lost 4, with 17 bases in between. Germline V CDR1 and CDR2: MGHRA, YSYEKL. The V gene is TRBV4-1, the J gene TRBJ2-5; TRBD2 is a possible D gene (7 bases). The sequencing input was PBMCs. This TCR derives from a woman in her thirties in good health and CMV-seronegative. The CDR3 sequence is CASSQRSRGGGETQYF. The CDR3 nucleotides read TGCGCCAGCAGCCAAAGATCGAGAGGGGGGGGAGAGACCCAGTACTTC.